This T cell receptor (beta chain) comes out of a study of blood T cells in healthy people across ages. Turning to this clonotype: Its antigen is still unknown. An end of the junction differs from the germline gene, which may be a read error.

Study-level results: The CMV status of each donor remained undetermined, and this could have confounded shifts in expanded clonotypes.

The authors ran a second PCR of 7 to 11 cycles using a sample-barcoded 5' primer and a J-beta primer mix. TCRdb processed the 5' RACE reads anew with MiXCR; each CDR3 protein has one entry. The table includes about 1,400,000 distinct CDR3 sequences, 42% detected once. The TCR originated in a woman aged 18-29 years in good health. Input material: blood.

DNA for the CDR3: TGTGCCAGTAGCCAAGCGGTTAACAGGGGCACAGATACGCAGTATTTT. Amino acid sequence: CASSQAVNRGTDTQYF. The J gene is TRBJ2-3, the V gene TRBV3-1, with a tentative D call TRBD1 (6 bases). This CDR3 has 16 residues. In germline, CDR1 is LGHDT, CDR2 YNNKEL (reference sequence).